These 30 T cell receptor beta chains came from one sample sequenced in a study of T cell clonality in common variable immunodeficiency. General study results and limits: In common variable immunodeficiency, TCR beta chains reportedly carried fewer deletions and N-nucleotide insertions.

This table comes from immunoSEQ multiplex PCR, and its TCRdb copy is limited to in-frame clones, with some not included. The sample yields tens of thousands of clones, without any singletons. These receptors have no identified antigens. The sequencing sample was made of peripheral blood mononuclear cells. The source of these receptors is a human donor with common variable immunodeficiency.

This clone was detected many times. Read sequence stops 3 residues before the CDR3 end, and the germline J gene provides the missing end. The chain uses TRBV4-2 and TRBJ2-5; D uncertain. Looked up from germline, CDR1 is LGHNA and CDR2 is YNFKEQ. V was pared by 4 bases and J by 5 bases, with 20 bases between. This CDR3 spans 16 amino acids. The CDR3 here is CASSLKQLGELETQYF. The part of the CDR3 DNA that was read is TGTGCCAGCAGCCTCAAACAGTTGGGCGAGCTCGAGACC.

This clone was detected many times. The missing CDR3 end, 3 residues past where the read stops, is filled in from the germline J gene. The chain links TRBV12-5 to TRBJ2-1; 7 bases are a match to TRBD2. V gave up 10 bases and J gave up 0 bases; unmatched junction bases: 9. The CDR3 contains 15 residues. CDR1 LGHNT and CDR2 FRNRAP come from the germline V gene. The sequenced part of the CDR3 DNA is TGTGCTACCCCAGGGCGGGGGATCTCCTACAATGAG. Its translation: CATPGRGISYNE. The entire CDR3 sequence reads CATPGRGISYNEQFF.

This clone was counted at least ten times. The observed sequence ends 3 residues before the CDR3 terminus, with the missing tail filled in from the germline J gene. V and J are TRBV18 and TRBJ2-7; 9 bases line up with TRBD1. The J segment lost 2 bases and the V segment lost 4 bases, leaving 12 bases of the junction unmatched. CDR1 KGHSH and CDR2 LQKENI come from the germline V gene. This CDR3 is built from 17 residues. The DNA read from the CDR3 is TGTGCCAGCTCACAAAATATACCGGGACAGGGTACCTACGAG. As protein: CASSQNIPGQGTYE. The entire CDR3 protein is CASSQNIPGQGTYEQYF.

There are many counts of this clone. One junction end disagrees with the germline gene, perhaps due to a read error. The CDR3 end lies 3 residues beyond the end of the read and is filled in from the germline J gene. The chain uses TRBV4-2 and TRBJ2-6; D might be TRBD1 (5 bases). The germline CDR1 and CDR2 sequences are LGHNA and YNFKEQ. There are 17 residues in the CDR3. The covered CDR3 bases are TGCGCCAGCAGCCAAGATGGGGCAGGGACTGGGGCCAACGTC. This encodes CASSQDGAGTGANV. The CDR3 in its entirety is CASSQDGAGTGANVLTF.

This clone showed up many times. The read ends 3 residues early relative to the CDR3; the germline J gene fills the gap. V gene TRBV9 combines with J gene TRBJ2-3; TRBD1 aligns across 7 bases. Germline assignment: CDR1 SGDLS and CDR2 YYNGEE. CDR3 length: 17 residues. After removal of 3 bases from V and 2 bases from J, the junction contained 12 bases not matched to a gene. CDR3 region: CASSARPARGPTDTQYF. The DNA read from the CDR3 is TGTGCCAGCAGCGCACGTCCAGCGAGGGGGCCCACAGATACG.

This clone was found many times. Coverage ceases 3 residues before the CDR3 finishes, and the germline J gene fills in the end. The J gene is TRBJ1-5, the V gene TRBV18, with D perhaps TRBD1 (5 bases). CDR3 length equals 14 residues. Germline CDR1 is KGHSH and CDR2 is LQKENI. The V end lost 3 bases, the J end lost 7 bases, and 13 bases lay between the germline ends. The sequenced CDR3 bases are TGTGCCAGCTCACCGTCCAGGGATGGGCAGCCC. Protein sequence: CASSPSRDGQP. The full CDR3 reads CASSPSRDGQPQHF.

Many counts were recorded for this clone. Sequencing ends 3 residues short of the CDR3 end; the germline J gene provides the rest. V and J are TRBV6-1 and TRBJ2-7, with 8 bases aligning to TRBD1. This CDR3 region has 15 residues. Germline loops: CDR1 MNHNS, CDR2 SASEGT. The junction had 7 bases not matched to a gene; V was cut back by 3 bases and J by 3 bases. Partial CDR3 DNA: TGTGCCAGCAGTGACCGGGACAGGCTTCTCTACGAG. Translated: CASSDRDRLLYE. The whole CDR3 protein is CASSDRDRLLYEQYF.

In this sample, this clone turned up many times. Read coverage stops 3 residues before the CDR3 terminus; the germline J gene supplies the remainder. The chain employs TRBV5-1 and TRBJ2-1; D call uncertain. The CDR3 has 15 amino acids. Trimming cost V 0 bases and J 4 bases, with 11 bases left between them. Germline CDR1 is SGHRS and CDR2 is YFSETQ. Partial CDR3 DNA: TGCGCCAGCAGCTTGGATCAGGTAGATTACAATGAG. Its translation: CASSLDQVDYNE. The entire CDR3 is CASSLDQVDYNEQFF.

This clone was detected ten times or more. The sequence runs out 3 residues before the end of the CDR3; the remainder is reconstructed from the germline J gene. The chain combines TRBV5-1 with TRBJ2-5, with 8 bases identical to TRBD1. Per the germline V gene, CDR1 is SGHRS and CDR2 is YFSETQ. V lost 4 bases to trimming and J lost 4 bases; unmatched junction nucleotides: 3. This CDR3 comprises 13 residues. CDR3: CASSVQGGETQYF. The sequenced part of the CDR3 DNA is TGCGCCAGCAGCGTACAGGGGGGAGAGACC. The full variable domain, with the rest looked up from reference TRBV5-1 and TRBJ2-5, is KAGVTQTPRYLIKTRGQQVTLSCSPISGHRSVSWYQQTPGQGLQFLFEYFSETQRNKGNFPGRFSGRQFSNSRSEMNVSTLELGDSALYLCASSVQGGETQYFGPGTRLLVL.

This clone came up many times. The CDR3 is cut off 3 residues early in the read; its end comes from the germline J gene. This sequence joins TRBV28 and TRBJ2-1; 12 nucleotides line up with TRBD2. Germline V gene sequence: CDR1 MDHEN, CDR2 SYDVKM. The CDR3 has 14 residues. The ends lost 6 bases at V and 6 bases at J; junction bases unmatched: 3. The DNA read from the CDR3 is TGTGCCAGCAGAACTAGCGGGGGGAGCAATGAG. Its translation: CASRTSGGSNE. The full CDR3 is CASRTSGGSNEQFF.

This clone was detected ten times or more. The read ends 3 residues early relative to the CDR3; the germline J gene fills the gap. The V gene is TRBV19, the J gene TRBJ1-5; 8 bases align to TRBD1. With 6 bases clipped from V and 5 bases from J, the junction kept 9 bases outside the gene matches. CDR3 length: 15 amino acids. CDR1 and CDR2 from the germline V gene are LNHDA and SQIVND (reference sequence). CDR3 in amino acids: CASRGDRTTYQPQHF. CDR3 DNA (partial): TGTGCCAGTAGGGGGGACAGGACGACCTATCAGCCC.

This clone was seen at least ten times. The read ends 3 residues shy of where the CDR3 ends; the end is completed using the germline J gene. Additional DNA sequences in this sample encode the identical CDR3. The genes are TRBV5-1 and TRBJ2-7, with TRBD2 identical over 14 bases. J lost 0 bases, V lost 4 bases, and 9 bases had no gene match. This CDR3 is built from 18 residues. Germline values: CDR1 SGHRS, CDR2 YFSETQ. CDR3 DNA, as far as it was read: TGCGCCAGCAGCACTGGACTAGCGGGGGGTCACTTCTCCTACGAG. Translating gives CASSTGLAGGHFSYE. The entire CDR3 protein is CASSTGLAGGHFSYEQYF.

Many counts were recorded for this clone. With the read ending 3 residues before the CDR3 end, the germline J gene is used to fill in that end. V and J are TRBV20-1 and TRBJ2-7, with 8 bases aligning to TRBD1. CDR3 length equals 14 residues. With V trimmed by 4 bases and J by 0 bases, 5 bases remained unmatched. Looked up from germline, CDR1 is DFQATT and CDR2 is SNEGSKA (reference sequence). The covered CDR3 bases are TGCAGTGCTACACGGACAGGGAGCTCCTACGAG. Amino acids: CSATRTGSSYE. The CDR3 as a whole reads CSATRTGSSYEQYF.

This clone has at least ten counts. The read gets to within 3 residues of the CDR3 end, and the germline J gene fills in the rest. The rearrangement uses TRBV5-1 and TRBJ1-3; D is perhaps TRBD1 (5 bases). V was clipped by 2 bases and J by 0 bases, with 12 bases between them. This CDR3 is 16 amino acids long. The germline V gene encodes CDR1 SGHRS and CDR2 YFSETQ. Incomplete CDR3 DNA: TGCGCCAGCAGCTTATGGGGGGACGGCTCTGGAAACACC. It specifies CASSLWGDGSGNT. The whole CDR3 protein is CASSLWGDGSGNTIYF.

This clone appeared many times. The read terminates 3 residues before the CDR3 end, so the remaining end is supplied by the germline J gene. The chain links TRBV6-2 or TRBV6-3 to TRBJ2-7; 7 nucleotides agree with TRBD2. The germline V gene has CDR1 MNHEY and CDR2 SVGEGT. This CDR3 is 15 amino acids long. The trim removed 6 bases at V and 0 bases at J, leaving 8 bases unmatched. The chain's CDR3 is CASSYRVAGSYEQYF. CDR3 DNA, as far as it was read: TGTGCCAGCAGCTACCGGGTAGCGGGCTCCTACGAG.

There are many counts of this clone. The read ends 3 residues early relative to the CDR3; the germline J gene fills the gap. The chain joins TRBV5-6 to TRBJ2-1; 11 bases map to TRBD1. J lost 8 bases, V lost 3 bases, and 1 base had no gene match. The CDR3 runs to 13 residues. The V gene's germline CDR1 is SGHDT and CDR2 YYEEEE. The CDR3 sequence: CASSWGQGDEQFF. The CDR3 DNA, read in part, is TGTGCCAGCAGCTGGGGACAGGGGGATGAG.

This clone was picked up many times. The sequenced part of the CDR3 DNA is TGTGCCTGGAGTGGCGGACATCTCGAG. It translates to CAWSGGHLE. The whole CDR3 sequence reads CAWSGGHLEQYF. This rearrangement joins TRBV30 to TRBJ2-7; possible D gene TRBD1, 5 bases. The CDR3 end falls 3 residues outside the read, so it is completed with the germline J gene. The germline V gene encodes CDR1 GTSNPN and CDR2 SVGIG (reference sequence). The CDR3 loop spans 12 amino acids. Trimming removed 1 base from V and 6 bases from J, with 10 bases in between.

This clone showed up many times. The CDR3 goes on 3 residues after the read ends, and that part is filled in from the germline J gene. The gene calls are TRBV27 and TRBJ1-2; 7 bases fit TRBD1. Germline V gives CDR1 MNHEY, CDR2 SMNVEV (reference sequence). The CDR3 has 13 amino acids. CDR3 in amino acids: CASREQGSGGYTF. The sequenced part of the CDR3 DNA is TGTGCCAGCAGAGAACAGGGGAGTGGCGGC.

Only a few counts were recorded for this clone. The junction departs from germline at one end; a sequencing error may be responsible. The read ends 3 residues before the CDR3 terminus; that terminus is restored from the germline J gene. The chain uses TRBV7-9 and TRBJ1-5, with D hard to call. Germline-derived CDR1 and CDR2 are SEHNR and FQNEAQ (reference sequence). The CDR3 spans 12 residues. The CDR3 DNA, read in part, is TGTTCCAGCAGCTTATCAGGCCAGCCC. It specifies CSSSLSGQP. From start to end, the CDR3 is CSSSLSGQPQHF.

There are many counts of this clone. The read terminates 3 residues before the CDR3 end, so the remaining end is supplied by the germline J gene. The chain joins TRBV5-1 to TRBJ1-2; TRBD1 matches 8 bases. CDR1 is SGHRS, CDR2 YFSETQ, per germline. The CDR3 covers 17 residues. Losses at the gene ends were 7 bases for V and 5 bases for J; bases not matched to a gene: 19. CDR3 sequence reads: CASRPVNRGSTLYGYTF. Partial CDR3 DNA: TGCGCCAGCCGACCCGTGAACAGGGGGTCTACTCTTTATGGC.

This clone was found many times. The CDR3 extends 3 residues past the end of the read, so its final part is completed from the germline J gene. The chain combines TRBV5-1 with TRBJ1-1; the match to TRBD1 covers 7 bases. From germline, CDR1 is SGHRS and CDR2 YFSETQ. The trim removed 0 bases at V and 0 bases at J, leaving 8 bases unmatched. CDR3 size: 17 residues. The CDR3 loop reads CASSLGQGGPVNTEAFF. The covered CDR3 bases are TGCGCCAGCAGCTTGGGTCAGGGGGGACCCGTGAACACTGAA.

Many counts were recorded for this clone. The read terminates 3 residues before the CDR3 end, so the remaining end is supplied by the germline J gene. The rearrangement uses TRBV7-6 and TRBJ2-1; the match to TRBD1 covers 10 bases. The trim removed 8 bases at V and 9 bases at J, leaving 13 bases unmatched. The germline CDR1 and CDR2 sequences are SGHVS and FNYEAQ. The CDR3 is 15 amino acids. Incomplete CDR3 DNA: TGTGCCAGCGTCCCTTCCGGGACAGGGGCCGGTGAG. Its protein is CASVPSGTGAGE. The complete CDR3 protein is CASVPSGTGAGEQFF.

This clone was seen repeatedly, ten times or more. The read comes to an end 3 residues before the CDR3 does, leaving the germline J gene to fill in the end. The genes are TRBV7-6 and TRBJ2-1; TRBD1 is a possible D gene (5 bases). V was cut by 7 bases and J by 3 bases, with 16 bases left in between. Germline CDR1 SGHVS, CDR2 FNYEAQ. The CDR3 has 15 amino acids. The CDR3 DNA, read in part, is TGTGCCAGCACCCCCGACCAGGGCTTCTACAATGAG. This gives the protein CASTPDQGFYNE. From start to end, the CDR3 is CASTPDQGFYNEQFF.

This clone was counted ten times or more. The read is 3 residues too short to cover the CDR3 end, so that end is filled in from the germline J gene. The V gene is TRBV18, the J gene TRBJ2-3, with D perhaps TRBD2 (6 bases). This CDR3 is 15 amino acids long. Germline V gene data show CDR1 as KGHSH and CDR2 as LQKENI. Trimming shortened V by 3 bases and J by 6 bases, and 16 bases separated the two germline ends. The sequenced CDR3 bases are TGTGCCAGCTCACCGGGTAGCGGTTTGGGGGATACG. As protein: CASSPGSGLGDT. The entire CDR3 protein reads CASSPGSGLGDTQYF. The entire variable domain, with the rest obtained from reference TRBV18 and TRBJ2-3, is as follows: NAGVMQNPRHLVRRRGQEARLRCSPMKGHSHVYWYRQLPEEGLKFMVYLQKENIIDESGMPKERFSAEFPKEGPSILRIQQVVRGDSAAYFCASSPGSGLGDTQYFGPGTRLTVL.

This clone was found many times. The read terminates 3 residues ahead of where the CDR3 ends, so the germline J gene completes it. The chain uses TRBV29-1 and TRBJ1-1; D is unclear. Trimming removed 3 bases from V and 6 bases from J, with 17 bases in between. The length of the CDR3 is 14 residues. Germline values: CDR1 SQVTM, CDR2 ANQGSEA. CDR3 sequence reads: CSVEDRGTTPEAFF. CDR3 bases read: TGCAGCGTTGAGGATCGGGGAACGACTCCTGAA.

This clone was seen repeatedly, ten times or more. The CDR3 bases that were read are TGTGCCAGCAGCTTTGCAGGGGAAGAGACC. Translating gives CASSFAGEET. The entire CDR3 is CASSFAGEETQYF. The chain has TRBV7-9 and TRBJ2-5, with D possibly TRBD1 on 6 matching bases. The read gets to within 3 residues of the CDR3 end, and the germline J gene fills in the rest. Looked up from germline, CDR1 is SEHNR and CDR2 is FQNEAQ (reference sequence). The CDR3 consists of 13 residues. V was trimmed by 3 bases and J by 3 bases, leaving 8 bases between them. Supplemented by reference TRBV7-9 and TRBJ2-5, the full variable domain reads DTGVSQNPRHKITKRGQNVTFRCDPISEHNRLYWYRQTLGQGPEFLTYFQNEAQLEKSRLLSDRFSAERPKGSFSTLEIQRTEQGDSAMYLCASSFAGEETQYFGPGTRLLVL.

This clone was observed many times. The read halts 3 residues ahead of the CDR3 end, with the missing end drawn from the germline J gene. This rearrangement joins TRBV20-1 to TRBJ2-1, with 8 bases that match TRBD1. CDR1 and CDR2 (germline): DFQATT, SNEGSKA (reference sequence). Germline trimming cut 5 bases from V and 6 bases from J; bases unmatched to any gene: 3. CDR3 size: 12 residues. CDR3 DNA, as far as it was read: TGCAGTGCTGACGACAGGGGCAATGAG. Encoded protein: CSADDRGNE. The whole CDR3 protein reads CSADDRGNEQFF.

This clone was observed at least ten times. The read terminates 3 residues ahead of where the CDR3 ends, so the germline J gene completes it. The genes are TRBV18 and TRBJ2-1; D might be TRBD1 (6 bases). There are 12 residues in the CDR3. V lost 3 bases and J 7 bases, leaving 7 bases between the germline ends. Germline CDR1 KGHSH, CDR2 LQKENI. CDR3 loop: CASSPQGNEQFF. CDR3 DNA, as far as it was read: TGTGCCAGCTCACCCCAGGGGAATGAG. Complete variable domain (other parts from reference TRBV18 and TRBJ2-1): NAGVMQNPRHLVRRRGQEARLRCSPMKGHSHVYWYRQLPEEGLKFMVYLQKENIIDESGMPKERFSAEFPKEGPSILRIQQVVRGDSAAYFCASSPQGNEQFFGPGTRLTVL.

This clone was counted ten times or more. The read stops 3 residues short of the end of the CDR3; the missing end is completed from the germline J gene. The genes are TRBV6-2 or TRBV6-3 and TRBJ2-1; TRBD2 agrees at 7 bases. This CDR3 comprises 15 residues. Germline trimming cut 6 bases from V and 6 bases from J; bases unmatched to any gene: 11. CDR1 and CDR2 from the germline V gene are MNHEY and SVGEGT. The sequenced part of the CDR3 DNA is TGTGCCAGCAGCCCAGCGGGGCTCCGGTCCAATGAG. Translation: CASSPAGLRSNE. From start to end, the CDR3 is CASSPAGLRSNEQFF.

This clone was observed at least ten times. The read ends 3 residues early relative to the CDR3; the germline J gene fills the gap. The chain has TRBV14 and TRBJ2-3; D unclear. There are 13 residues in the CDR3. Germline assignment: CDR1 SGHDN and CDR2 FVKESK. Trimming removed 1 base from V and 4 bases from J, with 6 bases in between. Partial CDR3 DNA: TGTGCCAGCAGCCAAGTTAACTCAGATACG. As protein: CASSQVNSDT. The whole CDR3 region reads CASSQVNSDTQYF.